The present entry profiles one TCR beta chain with its context. This clonotype was detected only a few times. There is no known antigen for this receptor. Base quality data are lacking; no much larger clone is found one base away. Library generation was performed with RT-PCR. TCRdb lists the instrument as Illumina HiSeq 2500. Through fastp at Q25 and MiXCR, TCRdb rebuilt clones from the public reads, retaining in-frame beta chains. Rows matching on CDR3 protein sequence are summarized as one entry with the most common DNA and genes. The sample contains 450,000 to 600,000 distinct CDR3 sequences, 7.6% of them found a single time. The ten largest account for roughly 13% of the sample. Trimming at the junction amounts to 0 bases on V and 4 bases on J, and the germline ends lie 14 bases apart. Including cysteine and phenylalanine, the CDR3 has 15 amino acids. Only the CDR3 region is kept as DNA, spanning 45 bases read in frame from base 1. From the germline V gene, CDR1 is SGDLS and CDR2 is YYNGEE.

This sample is part of a study of response to subunit inactivated influenza vaccine (dated by TCRdb to the late 2010s). The study in broad terms: To follow how T cells responded to a trivalent subunit inactivated influenza vaccine, the researchers relied on deep quantitative profiling of the T cell receptor repertoire. What the authors observed across the whole study: It was suggested by the authors that each seasonal influenza vaccination may recruit only a limited number of new T cells.

The V and J genes are TRBV9 and TRBJ2-7; the D gene cannot be resolved beyond TRBD1 or TRBD2, each matching 5 bases. The sequenced sample was PBMCs from blood, obtained around 25 months after vaccination. The receptor comes from a man between 50 and 75 years old who received an inactivated influenza vaccine. Donor details come from another sample of the same person, matched by shared clones. The DNA is TGTGCCAGCAGCGTAGCTACGGGGCTGAATTACGAGCAGTACTTC. Its product reads: CASSVATGLNYEQYF.